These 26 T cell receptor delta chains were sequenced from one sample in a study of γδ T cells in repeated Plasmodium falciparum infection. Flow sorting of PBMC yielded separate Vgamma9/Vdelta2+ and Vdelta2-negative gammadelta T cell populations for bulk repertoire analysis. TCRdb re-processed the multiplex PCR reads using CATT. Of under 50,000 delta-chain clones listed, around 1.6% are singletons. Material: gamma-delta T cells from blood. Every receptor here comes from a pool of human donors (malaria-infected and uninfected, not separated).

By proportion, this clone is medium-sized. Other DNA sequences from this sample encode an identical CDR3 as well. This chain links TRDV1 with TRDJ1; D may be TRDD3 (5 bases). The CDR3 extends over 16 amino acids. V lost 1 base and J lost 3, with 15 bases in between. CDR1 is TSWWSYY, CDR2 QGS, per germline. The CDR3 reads CALGERARSYADKLIF. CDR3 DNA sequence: TGTGCTCTTGGGGAACGGGCCCGCTCATACGCCGATAAACTCATCTTT.

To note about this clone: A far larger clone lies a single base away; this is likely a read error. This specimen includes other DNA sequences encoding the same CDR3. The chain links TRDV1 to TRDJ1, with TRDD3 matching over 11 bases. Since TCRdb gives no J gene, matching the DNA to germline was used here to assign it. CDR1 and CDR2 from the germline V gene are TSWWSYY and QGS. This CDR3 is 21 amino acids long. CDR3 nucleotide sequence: TGCGCTCTTGGGGAATTTCCCTATAATCACGTGGGGGATACGCGTATCGGGGGACTCATCTTT. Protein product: CALGEFPYNHVGDTRIGGLIF.

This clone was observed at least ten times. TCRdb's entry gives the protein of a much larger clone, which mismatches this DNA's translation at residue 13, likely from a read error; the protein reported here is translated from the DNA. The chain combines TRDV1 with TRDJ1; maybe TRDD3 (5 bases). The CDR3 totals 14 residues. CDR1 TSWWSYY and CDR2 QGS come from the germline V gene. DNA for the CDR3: TGTGCTCTTGGGGAACTTCCGATACCGGGTAAACTCACCTTT. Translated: CALGELPIPGKLTF.

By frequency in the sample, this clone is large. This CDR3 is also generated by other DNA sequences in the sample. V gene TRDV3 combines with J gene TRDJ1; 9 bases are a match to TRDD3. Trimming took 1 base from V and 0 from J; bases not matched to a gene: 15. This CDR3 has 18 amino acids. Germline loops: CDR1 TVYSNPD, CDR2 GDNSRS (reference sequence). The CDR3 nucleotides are TGTGCCTTTAACAGGGGTCGTTGGGGGATAAAGGACACCGATAAACTCATCTTT. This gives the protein CAFNRGRWGIKDTDKLIF. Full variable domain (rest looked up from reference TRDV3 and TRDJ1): CDKVTQSSPDQTVASGSEVVLLCTYDTVYSNPDLFWYRIRPDYSFQFVFYGDNSRSEGADFTQGRFSVKHILTQKAFHLVISPVRTEDSATYYCAFNRGRWGIKDTDKLIFGKGTRVTVEP.

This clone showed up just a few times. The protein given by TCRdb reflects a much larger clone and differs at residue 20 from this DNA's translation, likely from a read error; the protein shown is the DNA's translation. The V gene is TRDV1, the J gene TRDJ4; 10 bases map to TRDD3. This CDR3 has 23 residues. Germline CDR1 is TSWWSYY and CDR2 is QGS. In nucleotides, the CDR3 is TGTGCTCTTGGGGAACGAGTAAGAAAGGGCATTGCTGGGGGATATTTCCAGTCCAGAACCCTGATCTTT. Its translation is CALGERVRKGIAGGYFQSRTLIF.

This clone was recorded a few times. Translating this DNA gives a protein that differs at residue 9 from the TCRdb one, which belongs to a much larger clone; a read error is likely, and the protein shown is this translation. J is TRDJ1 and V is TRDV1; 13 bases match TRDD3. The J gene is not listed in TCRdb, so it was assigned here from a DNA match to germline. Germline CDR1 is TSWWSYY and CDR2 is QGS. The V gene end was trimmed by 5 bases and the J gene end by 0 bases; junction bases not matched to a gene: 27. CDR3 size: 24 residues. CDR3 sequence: CALGPKSLLPVDWGIRPNTDKLIF. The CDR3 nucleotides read TGTGCTCTTGGGCCTAAAAGCCTTCTCCCCGTCGACTGGGGGATACGCCCAAACACCGATAAACTCATCTTT.

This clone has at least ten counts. In DNA, the CDR3 is TGTGCCTGTGACACCATGGCCCCGGTTGGGTACACCGATAAACTCATCTTT. This translates into CACDTMAPVGYTDKLIF. The chain uses TRDV2 and TRDJ1, with D uncertain. Germline matching of the DNA provided the J gene here, since TCRdb leaves it blank. The CDR3 consists of 17 residues. V dropped 0 bases and J dropped 0 bases, with 16 bases sitting between them. The germline V gene encodes CDR1 GEAIGNYY and CDR2 EKD.

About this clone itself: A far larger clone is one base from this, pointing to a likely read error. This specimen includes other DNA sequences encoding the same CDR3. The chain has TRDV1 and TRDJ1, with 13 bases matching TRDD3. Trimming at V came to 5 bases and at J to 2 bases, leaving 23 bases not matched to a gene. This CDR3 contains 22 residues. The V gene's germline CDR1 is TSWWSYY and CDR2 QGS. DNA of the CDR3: TGTGCTCTTGGGCTACCATTAGGCCGTAGTACTGGGGGATACGGTACTACCGATAAACTCATCTTT. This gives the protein CALGLPLGRSTGGYGTTDKLIF.

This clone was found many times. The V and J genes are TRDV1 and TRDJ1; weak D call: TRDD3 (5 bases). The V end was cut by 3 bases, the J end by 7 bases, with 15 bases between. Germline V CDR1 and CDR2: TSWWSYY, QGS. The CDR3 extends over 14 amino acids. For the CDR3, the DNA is TGTGCTCTTGGGGACCTGGGAGCCTGCCGTAAACTCATCTTT. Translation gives CALGDLGACRKLIF.

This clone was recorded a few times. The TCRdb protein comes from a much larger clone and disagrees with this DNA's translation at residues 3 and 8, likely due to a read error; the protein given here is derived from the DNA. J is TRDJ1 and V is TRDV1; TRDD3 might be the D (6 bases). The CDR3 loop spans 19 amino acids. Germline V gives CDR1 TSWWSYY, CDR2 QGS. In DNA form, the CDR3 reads TGTGCTCGTGGGGAATTTCCGGGAGGGCTGGGGACTATGGGCGATAAACTCATCTTT. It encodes CARGEFPGGLGTMGDKLIF.

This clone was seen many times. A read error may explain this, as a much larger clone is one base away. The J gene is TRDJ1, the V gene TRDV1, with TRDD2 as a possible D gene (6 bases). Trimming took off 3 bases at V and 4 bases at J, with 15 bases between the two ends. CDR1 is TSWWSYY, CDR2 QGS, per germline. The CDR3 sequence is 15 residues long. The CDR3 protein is CALGELPPSDDKLIF. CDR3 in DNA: TGTGCTCTTGGGGAGCTCCCTCCTTCCGACGATAAACTCATCTTT.

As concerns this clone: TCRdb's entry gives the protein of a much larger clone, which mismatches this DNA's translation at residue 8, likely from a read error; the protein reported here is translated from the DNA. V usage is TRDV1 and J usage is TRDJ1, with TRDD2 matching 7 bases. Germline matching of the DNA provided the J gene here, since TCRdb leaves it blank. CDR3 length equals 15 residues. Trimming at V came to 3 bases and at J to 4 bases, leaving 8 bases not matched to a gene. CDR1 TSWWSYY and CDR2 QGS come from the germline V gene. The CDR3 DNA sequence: TGTGCTCTTGGGGAGCTCCCTTCTTCCTACGATAAACTCATCTTT. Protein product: CALGELPSSYDKLIF.

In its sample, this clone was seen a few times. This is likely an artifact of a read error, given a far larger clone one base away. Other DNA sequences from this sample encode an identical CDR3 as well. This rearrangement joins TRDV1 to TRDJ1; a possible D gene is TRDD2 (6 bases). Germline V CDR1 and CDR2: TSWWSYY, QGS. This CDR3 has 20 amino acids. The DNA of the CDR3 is TGTGCCCTTGGGGACGGCTCCTTCCAAGCCTACTGGCTCTACACCGATAAACTCATCTTT. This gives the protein CALGDGSFQAYWLYTDKLIF.

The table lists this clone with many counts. CDR3 nucleotides: TGTGCTCTTGGGGATGCGCTTCCTTCCTACCATGTACTGGGAGACTTCGGGTACACCGATAAACTCATCTTT. The encoded protein is CALGDALPSYHVLGDFGYTDKLIF. The chain combines TRDV1 with TRDJ1, with 9 bases that match TRDD2. The J gene, not given by TCRdb, was assigned here from a germline match of the nucleotide sequence. The germline V gene has CDR1 TSWWSYY and CDR2 QGS. The CDR3 is 24 amino acids. J lost 0 bases, V lost 3 bases, and 29 bases had no gene match.

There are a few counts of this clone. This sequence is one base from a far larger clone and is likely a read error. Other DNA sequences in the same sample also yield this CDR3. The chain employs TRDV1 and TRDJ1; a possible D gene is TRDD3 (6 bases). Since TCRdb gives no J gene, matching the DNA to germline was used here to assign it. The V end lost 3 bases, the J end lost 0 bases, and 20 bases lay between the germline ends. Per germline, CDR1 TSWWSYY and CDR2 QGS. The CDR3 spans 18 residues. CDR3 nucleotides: TGTGCTCTTGGGGACGGCTCCTGGGGTATACGAGACACCGATAAACTCATCTTT. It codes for CALGDGSWGIRDTDKLIF.

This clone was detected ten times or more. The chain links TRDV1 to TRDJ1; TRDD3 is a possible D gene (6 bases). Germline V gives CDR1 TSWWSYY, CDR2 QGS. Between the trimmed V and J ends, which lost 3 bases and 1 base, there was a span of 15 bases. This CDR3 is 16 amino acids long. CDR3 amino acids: CALGDLGDFITDKLIF. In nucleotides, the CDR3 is TGTGCTCTTGGGGATCTAGGGGATTTCATCACCGATAAACTCATCTTT.

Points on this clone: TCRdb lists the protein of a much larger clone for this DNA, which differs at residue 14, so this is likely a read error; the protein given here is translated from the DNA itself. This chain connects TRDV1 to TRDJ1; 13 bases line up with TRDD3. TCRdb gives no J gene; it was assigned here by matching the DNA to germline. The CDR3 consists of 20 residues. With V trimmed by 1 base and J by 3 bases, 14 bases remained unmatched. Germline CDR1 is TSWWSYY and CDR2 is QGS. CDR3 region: CALGERFRYWGIRSPDKLIF. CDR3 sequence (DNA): TGTGCTCTTGGGGAACGGTTTAGGTACTGGGGGATACGGTCTCCCGATAAACTCATCTTT.

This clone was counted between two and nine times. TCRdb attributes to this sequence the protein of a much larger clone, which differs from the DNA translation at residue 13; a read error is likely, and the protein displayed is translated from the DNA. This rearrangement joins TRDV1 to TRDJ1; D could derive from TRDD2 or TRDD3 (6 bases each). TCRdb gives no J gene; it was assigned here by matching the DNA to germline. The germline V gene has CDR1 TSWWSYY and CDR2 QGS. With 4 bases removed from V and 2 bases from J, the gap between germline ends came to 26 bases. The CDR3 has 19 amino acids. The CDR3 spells CALGVSCGDPTCRTDKLIF. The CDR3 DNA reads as TGTGCTCTTGGGGTTTCCTGTGGGGATCCTACCTGTAGGACCGATAAACTCATCTTT.

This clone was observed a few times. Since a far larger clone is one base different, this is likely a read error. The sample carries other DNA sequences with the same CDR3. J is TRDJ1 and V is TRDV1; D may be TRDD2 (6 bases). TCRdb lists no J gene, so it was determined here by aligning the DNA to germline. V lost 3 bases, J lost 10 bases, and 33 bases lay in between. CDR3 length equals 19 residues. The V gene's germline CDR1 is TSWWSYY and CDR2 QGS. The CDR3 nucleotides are TGTGCTCTTGGGGAGCTTCCTCCCTCCCTCATGCTTCCCGAGAGGGGACTCATCTTT. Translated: CALGELPPSLMLPERGLIF.

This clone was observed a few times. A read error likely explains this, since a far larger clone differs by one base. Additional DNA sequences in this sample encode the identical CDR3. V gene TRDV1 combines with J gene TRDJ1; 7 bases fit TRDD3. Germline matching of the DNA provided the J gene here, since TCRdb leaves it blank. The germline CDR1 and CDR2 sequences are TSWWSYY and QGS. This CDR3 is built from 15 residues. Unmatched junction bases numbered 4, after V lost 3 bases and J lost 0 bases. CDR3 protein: CALGEVLGDTDKLIF. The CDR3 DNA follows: TGTGCTCTTGGGGAGGTGCTGGGGGACACCGATAAACTCATCTTT.

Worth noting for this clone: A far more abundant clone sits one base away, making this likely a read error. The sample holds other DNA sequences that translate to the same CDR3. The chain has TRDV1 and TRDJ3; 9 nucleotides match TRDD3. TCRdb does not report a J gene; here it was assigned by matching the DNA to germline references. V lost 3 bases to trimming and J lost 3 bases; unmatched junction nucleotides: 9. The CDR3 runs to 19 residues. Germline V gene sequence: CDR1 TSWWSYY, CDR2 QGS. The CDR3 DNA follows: TGTGCTCTTGGGGACTACAGCTGGGGGATCCGCTGGGACACCCGACAGATGTTTTTC. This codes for CALGDYSWGIRWDTRQMFF.

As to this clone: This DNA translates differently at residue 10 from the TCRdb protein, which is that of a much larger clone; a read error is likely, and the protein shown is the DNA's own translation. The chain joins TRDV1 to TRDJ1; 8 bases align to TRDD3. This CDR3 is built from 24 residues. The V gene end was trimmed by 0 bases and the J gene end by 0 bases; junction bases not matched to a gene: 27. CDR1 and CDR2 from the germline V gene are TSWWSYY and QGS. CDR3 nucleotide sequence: TGTGCTCTTGGGGAACTAGGTATAAATTCCCGGAACTCCTGGGGGAGTACGTACACCGATAAACTCATCTTT. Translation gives CALGELGINSRNSWGSTYTDKLIF.

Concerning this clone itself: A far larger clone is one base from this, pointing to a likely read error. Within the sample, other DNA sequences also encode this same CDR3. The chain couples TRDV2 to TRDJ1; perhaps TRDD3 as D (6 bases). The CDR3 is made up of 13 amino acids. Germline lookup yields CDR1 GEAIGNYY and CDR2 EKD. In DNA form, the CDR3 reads TGTGCCTGTGACAGCAATGGGATAAATAAGCTCATCTTT. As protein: CACDSNGINKLIF.

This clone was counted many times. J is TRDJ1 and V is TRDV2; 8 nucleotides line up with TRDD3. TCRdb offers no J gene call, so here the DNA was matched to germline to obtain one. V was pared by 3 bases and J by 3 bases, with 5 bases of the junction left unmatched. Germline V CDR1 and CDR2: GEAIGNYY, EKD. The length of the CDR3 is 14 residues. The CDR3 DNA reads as TGTGCCTGTGACCAAGTGGGGGATTCCGATAAACTCATCTTT. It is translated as CACDQVGDSDKLIF.

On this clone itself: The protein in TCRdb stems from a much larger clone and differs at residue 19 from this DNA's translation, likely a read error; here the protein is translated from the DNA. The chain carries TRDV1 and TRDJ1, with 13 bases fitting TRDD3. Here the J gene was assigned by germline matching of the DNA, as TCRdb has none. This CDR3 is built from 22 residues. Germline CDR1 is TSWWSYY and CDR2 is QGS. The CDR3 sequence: CALGDLILQLLLGDTGTDRLIF. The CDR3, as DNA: TGTGCTCTTGGGGACCTTATCCTTCAACTTCTACTGGGGGATACGGGGACCGATAGACTCATCTTT.

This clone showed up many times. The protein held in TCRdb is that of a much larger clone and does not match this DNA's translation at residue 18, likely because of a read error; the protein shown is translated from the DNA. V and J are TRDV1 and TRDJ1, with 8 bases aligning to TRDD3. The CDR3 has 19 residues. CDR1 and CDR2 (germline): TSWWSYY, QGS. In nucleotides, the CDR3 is TGTGCTCTTGGGGTACTAACTGGGGGGCGACCCGATTACACCGATAAACTCACCTTT. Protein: CALGVLTGGRPDYTDKLTF.